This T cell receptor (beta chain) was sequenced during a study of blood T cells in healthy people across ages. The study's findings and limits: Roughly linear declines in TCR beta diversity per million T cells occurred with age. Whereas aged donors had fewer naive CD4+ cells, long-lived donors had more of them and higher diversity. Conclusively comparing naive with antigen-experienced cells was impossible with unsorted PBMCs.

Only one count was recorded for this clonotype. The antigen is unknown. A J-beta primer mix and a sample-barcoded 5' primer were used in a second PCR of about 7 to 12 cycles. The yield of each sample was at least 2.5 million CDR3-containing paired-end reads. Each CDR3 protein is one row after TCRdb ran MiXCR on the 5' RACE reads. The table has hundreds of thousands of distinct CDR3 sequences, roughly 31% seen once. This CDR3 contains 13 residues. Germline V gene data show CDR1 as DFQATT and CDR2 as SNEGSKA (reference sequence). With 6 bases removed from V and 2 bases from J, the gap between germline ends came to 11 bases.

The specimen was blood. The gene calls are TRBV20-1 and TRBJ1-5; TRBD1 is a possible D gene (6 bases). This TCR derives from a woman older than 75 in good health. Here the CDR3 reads CSAGALGNQPQHF. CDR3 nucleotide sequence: TGCAGTGCGGGGGCTCTAGGCAATCAGCCCCAGCATTTT.